Here is one T cell receptor (beta chain) with its context. Its antigen remains undetermined. Base qualities are not recorded, but no much larger clone differs from it by a single base. This entry comes from a study of blood T cell repertoires in COVID-19 (TCRdb year 2020). Turning to the overall study: Samples covering the acute and convalescent phases of COVID-19 were provided by collaborators in the United States, Italy and Spain. Samples were obtained from the ongoing ImmuneRACE study (first 160 participants) and from 1,254 subjects provided by 6 global collaborators. HLA class I and class II types, where available, came from metadata supplied by the sample provider rather than from assay-based typing. Sample metadata almost always included a de-identified subject ID, COVID-19 status, age in years and sex. The repertoires were released in a freely available public database meant as a resource for research on the immune response to SARS-CoV-2. The prospective study material was composed of cDNA or gDNA derived from T cells, B-cell-depleted T cells, or PBMCs. Deeply sampled blood TCRbeta repertoires from subjects exposed to, actively infected with, or recovered from COVID-19 were included in the dataset. Study-wide findings and limitations: How much clinical and demographic metadata was included differed by source and by participant, and the metadata was provided uncurated.

Trimming leaves V shorter by 4 bases and J shorter by 6 bases, with the junction holding 7 bases beyond the gene matches. The CDR3 runs 15 residues from the cysteine to the phenylalanine. This entry keeps only the CDR3 DNA: 45 bases, framed from base 1. Reading the germline V gene gives CDR1 MNHEY and CDR2 SVGAGI. TCRbeta CDR3 regions were amplified from genomic DNA by means of the immunoSEQ Assay, a bias-controlled multiplex PCR. The original methods were these. Nucleated cell counts per sample were estimated from amplification of reference gene primers within the assay. Sequence reads were collapsed and filtered to measure the absolute abundance of every unique TCRbeta CDR3 rearrangement. For each sample, productive Simpson clonality was calculated as the square root of Simpson's diversity index over productive rearrangements. The immuneACCESS repertoire file appears here via TCRdb, limited to in-frame rearrangements. These files lack a portion of the clones; in checked studies, under half of the deficit traces to unresolved V genes, and the cause of the others is not known. V and J calls plus clone size are reproduced from that table; the DNA served to infer D and trimming. The sample table contains approximately 200,000 clones; only one count was recorded for approximately 85% of them. The biggest ten clones account for about 10% of the sample.

Enrolling through a virtual design, the prospective study's participants ranged in age from roughly 18 to 89 years and lived across more than 20 United States geographic areas. To assign participants to cohorts, the prospective study relied on clinical history that participants themselves reported in a screening survey and a study questionnaire. Recovered participants in ImmuneRACE Cohort 3 were defined by two consecutive negative NP/OP PCR tests, clearance by a healthcare professional, or resolution of symptoms. Mobile phlebotomists in the prospective study collected whole blood, serum and a nasopharyngeal or oropharyngeal swab from every participant. Additional blood draws and questionnaires over an approximately 2-month period could optionally be provided by prospective study participants. Blood samples from the prospective study were shipped frozen or at room temperature prior to DNA extraction.

The chain is encoded by TRBV6-5 joined to TRBJ1-5, and TRBD1 matches 9 of the central bases. The sample consisted of PBMCs or T cells enriched from blood (not recorded which). This TCR was recovered from a man aged 35 to 55 who had recovered from COVID-19. The CDR3 region reads CASSSDRGYGQPQHF. The sequenced DNA: TGTGCCAGCAGTTCCGACAGGGGGTACGGTCAGCCCCAGCATTTT.